This T cell receptor (beta chain) was captured in a study of shared clonotypes between healthy human individuals. At the level of the study: Plates per donor: three CD4 naive, three CD4 memory, two CD8 naive, one CD8 memory.

The CDR3 runs 12 residues. V was trimmed by 2 bases and J by 13 bases, leaving 12 bases between them. Germline-derived CDR1 and CDR2 are SGHTA and FQGTGA. Points from the study as a whole: Naive CD4 clonotypes overlapped across a handful of donors at approximately 5.3%. The rarefaction results pointed to incomplete sorted-subset sequencing despite large depth.

Details on this clone: Its antigen is undetermined.

Sequencing used immunoSEQ multiplex PCR; TCRdb keeps in-frame clones, though not all of them. In the table there are 1.6 million or so clones, 95% to 97% of which are singletons. The material sequenced was naive CD4+ T cells sorted from blood. As for subset: CD45RA+ positively selected. The chain employs TRBV7-3 and TRBJ2-1; D not resolved. The receptor comes from a young man in good health. The CDR3 is CASSLSGSSQFF. As DNA, the CDR3 is TGTGCCAGCAGCTTATCCGGGTCCTCTCAGTTCTTC. The full variable domain, with the rest looked up from reference TRBV7-3 and TRBJ2-1, is GAGVSQTPSNKVTEKGKYVELRCDPISGHTALYWYRQSLGQGPEFLIYFQGTGAADDSGLPNDRFFAVRPEGSVSTLKIQRTERGDSAVYLCASSLSGSSQFFGPGTRLTVL.